This section outlines one TCR beta chain sequence together with its context. Antigen: not known. At one end, the junction sequence differs from germline, possibly due to a read error. CDR1 and CDR2 (germline): LGHNT, FRNRAP. The CDR3 totals 12 residues. TCRdb fed the reads into MiXCR, producing one record per CDR3 protein. The repertoire consists of around 900,000 distinct CDR3 sequences, with roughly 30% occurring once and the leading ten covering roughly 13%. The data belong to a study of T cell repertoires in cytomegalovirus infection. V gene TRBV12-5 combines with J gene TRBJ1-1; TRBD1 aligns across 7 bases. Sequences were derived from cultured CD8+ T cells from PBMCs, sampled from culture after CMV antigen stimulation. The clonotype comes from a human donor in good health (CMV status not recorded). Some clones in this sample may be carry-over from other donors' samples. CDR3 loop: CATRGGSTEDFF. The CDR3 DNA sequence: TGTGCTACCAGGGGGGGATCCACTGAAGATTTCTTT.